A single sample gave rise to the 30 T cell receptor beta chains below, sequenced in a study of identical twins' blood T cells. TCRdb re-derived calls from the 5' RACE reads in MiXCR, one entry per CDR3 protein. The sample has about 370,000 distinct CDR3 sequences, more than 25% seen once. Sequencing was performed on PBMCs. The receptors originated from a woman aged 18-49 years in good health.

This clonotype was observed a few times. This chain joins TRBV20-1 and TRBJ1-2; tentative D call: TRBD1 (6 bases). Germline CDR1 is DFQATT and CDR2 is SNEGSKA (reference sequence). V lost 1 base and J lost 0, with 9 bases in between. The CDR3 has 14 amino acids. CDR3 DNA: TGCAGTGCTAGAGTACAGGGAACTAACTATGGCTACACCTTC. It encodes CSARVQGTNYGYTF.

A few counts support this clonotype. Here the CDR3 DNA reads TGTGCCAGCAGCCAAAGTGGGGGTATGGACACTGAAGCTTTCTTT. Translated, it gives CASSQSGGMDTEAFF. The chain couples TRBV3-1 to TRBJ1-1; perhaps TRBD1 as D (5 bases). Germline V CDR1 and CDR2: LGHDT, YNNKEL (reference sequence). The V end was cut by 2 bases, the J end by 3 bases, with 13 bases between. The CDR3 length is 15 residues. Complete variable domain (other parts from reference TRBV3-1 and TRBJ1-1): DTAVSQTPKYLVTQMGNDKSIKCEQNLGHDTMYWYKQDSKKFLKIMFSYNNKELIINETVPNRFSPKSPDKAHLNLHINSLELGDSAVYFCASSQSGGMDTEAFFGQGTRLTVV.

This clonotype was recorded a few times. This chain links TRBV9 with TRBJ2-1; D remains unclear. This CDR3 contains 16 residues. The germline V and J ends were trimmed by 4 bases and 1 base, with 15 bases remaining between them. Germline V gene sequence: CDR1 SGDLS, CDR2 YYNGEE. The CDR3 sequence is CASSPSGRVSYNEQFF. Here the CDR3 DNA reads TGTGCCAGCAGCCCCTCAGGTAGGGTTTCCTACAATGAGCAGTTCTTC.

About this clonotype itself: A read error may produce the germline difference seen at one junction end. The rearrangement links TRBV20-1 to TRBJ1-1; D unresolved. CDR3 size: 11 residues. Germline V gene data show CDR1 as DFQATT and CDR2 as SNEGSKA (reference sequence). The CDR3 sequence: CSARVGSLPKF. The DNA for the CDR3 is TGCAGTGCTAGAGTAGGCAGCCTCCCGAAGTTT.

About this clonotype itself: This may come from a read error, since a much larger clone is one base off. V and J are TRBV29-1 and TRBJ1-2, with 7 bases aligning to TRBD1. Germline values: CDR1 SQVTM, CDR2 ANQGSEA. The CDR3 consists of 13 residues. V shed 6 bases, J shed 4 bases, and the junction held 8 bases outside the gene matches. The CDR3 here is CSVPSGTAYGYTF. In DNA, the CDR3 is TGCAGCGTCCCCAGTGGGACAGCCTATGGCTACACCTTC.

The gene calls are TRBV4-3 and TRBJ2-3; D is undetermined. Between the trimmed V and J ends, which lost 3 bases and 5 bases, there was a span of 15 bases. Germline V lookup: CDR1 LGHNA, CDR2 YSLEER. The CDR3 runs 15 residues. CDR3 amino acids: CASSQMRDLGDTQYF. DNA of the CDR3: TGCGCCAGCAGCCAGATGAGAGACCTCGGAGATACGCAGTATTTT.

This chain links TRBV2 with TRBJ2-7; 7 positions agree with TRBD1. Germline V gene sequence: CDR1 SNHLY, CDR2 FYNNEI. V was pared by 7 bases and J by 5 bases, with 11 bases of the junction left unmatched. The CDR3 contains 14 residues. In DNA, the CDR3 is TGTGCCAGCACCTCACAGGGGCCCCTAGACGAGCAGTACTTC. This encodes CASTSQGPLDEQYF.

This clonotype came up a few times. The chain links TRBV19 to TRBJ1-2, with TRBD1 as a possible D gene (5 bases). V lost 5 bases, J lost 0 bases, and 10 bases lay in between. The CDR3 spans 14 residues. CDR1 LNHDA and CDR2 SQIVND come from the germline V gene (reference sequence). The CDR3, as DNA: TGTGCCAGTAGTGGACAAGCGGCTAACTATGGCTACACCTTC. Translated: CASSGQAANYGYTF.

Concerning this clonotype itself: A single base separates this from a much larger clone, so it may be a read error. This chain connects TRBV29-1 to TRBJ1-1; D might be TRBD1 (5 bases). CDR1 and CDR2 from the germline V gene are SQVTM and ANQGSEA. Trimming took 1 base from V and 6 from J, leaving 6 bases between them. The CDR3 is made up of 11 amino acids. The CDR3 nucleotides read TGCAGCGTTGAAGCGGGGGCTGAAGCTTTCTTT. Translation: CSVEAGAEAFF.

This clonotype has more than one count but fewer than ten. The chain combines TRBV5-1 with TRBJ1-1; D gene uncertain. The ends were cut back, 6 bases at V and 1 base at J, with 7 bases in the middle. Germline V gene sequence: CDR1 SGHRS, CDR2 YFSETQ. CDR3 length: 12 residues. CDR3: CASKYGNTEAFF. In DNA form, the CDR3 reads TGCGCCAGCAAGTACGGGAACACTGAAGCTTTCTTT.

This clonotype was counted a few times. The chain joins TRBV6-5 to TRBJ1-3, with TRBD1 identical over 7 bases. J gave up 4 bases and V 4 bases, and 7 bases lay outside the gene matches. CDR1 is MNHEY, CDR2 SVGAGI, per germline. This CDR3 spans 15 amino acids. CDR3 DNA sequence: TGTGCCAGCAGTTGGCGGGGGGGACAGGGAAACACCATATATTTT. Its protein is CASSWRGGQGNTIYF.

V and J are TRBV15 and TRBJ1-2, with D possibly TRBD1 on 5 matching bases. Germline V gives CDR1 LNHNV, CDR2 YYDKDF (reference sequence). The ends were cut back, 8 bases at V and 5 bases at J, with 9 bases in the middle. This CDR3 contains 11 residues. The CDR3 protein is CATGGYYGYTF. DNA for the CDR3: TGTGCCACCGGGGGGTATTATGGCTACACCTTC.

The chain links TRBV6-4 to TRBJ2-4; D remains ambiguous. Deletions cut 1 base from V and 0 bases from J, with 13 bases between. CDR3 length: 17 residues. The germline V gene has CDR1 MRHNA and CDR2 SNTAGT. The CDR3: CASSDLMPPSAKNIQYF. CDR3 DNA sequence: TGTGCCAGCAGTGACTTGATGCCGCCCTCAGCCAAAAACATTCAGTACTTC.

V and J are TRBV18 and TRBJ2-1; D unresolved. Deletions cut 5 bases from V and 5 bases from J, with 13 bases between. CDR3 length equals 14 residues. The V gene's germline CDR1 is KGHSH and CDR2 LQKENI. This CDR3 reads CASSSRRGDNEQFF. The CDR3 bases are TGTGCCAGCTCATCCCGTCGTGGGGACAATGAGCAGTTCTTC.

The CDR3 region is CASSSPGRADTQYF. The CDR3 DNA is TGTGCCAGCAGTTCCCCCGGCCGGGCAGATACGCAGTATTTT. The J gene is TRBJ2-3, the V gene TRBV6-5; D gene uncertain. V gave up 4 bases and J gave up 4 bases, with 12 bases separating them. This CDR3 has 14 amino acids. Germline CDR1 reads MNHEY; CDR2 reads SVGAGI.

With regard to this clonotype: A junction boundary mismatches the germline segment, possibly from a read error. J is TRBJ2-1 and V is TRBV14; unclear D gene. The germline CDR1 and CDR2 sequences are SGHDN and FVKESK. CDR3 length: 12 amino acids. CDR3 DNA: TGTGCCAGCAGCAAAGATTGGAATGAGCAGTTCTTC. It is translated as CASSKDWNEQFF.

Only a few counts were recorded for this clonotype. The V and J genes are TRBV5-1 and TRBJ2-6; 9 bases are shared with TRBD2. CDR3 length: 13 residues. J lost 11 bases, V lost 9 bases, and 9 bases had no gene match. The germline V gene encodes CDR1 SGHRS and CDR2 YFSETQ. CDR3 residues: CATRKIAGDVLTF. The CDR3 nucleotides read TGCGCCACCCGTAAGATAGCGGGGGACGTCCTGACTTTC.

The chain combines TRBV13 with TRBJ2-1, with 10 bases fitting TRBD2. The CDR3 is made up of 16 amino acids. The V gene end was trimmed by 2 bases and the J gene end by 6 bases; junction bases not matched to a gene: 7. Germline V CDR1 and CDR2: PRHDT, FYEKMQ (reference sequence). The CDR3 bases are TGTGCCAGCAGCTTACACCTAGCGGGAGATATCAATGAGCAGTTCTTC. Protein product: CASSLHLAGDINEQFF.

This clonotype was seen a handful of times. The chain couples TRBV5-6 to TRBJ2-7, with TRBD1 as a possible D gene (5 bases). Germline CDR1 reads SGHDT; CDR2 reads YYEEEE. The CDR3 extends over 16 amino acids. V lost 2 bases to trimming and J lost 0 bases, with 15 bases between them. For the CDR3, the DNA is TGTGCCAGCAGCTTTAGTGGGGCACCGACCTCCTACGAGCAGTACTTC. Protein: CASSFSGAPTSYEQYF.

In this sample, this clonotype turned up a few times. The chain couples TRBV28 to TRBJ2-1; 7 bases map to TRBD2. The CDR3 totals 15 residues. CDR1 MDHEN and CDR2 SYDVKM come from the germline V gene. After removal of 1 base from V and 5 bases from J, the junction contained 5 bases not matched to a gene. The CDR3 nucleotides read TGTGCCAGCAGTTTATTTTCTAGCGGAAACAATGAGCAGTTCTTC. This gives the protein CASSLFSSGNNEQFF.

The chain is built from TRBV12-3 or TRBV12-4 and TRBJ2-7; either TRBD1 or TRBD2 may fit D (6 bases each). V dropped 5 bases and J dropped 0 bases, with 11 bases sitting between them. This CDR3 region has 14 residues. CDR3 region: CASSVGGFSYEQYF. CDR3 sequence (DNA): TGTGCCAGCAGTGTGGGGGGCTTCTCCTACGAGCAGTACTTC.

V usage is TRBV9 and J usage is TRBJ1-3; D call uncertain. Trimming removed 2 bases from V and 0 bases from J, with 12 bases in between. Per germline, CDR1 SGDLS and CDR2 YYNGEE. The CDR3 contains 16 residues. The CDR3 protein is CASSVGRTTSGNTIYF. The CDR3 nucleotides are TGTGCCAGCAGCGTGGGCAGAACTACCTCTGGAAACACCATATATTTT.

This clonotype has more than one count but fewer than ten. This chain uses TRBV19 with TRBJ1-2; no definite D call. CDR1 is LNHDA, CDR2 SQIVND, per germline (reference sequence). V was shortened by 10 bases and J by 5 bases, with 14 bases between the two germline ends. The CDR3 extends over 12 amino acids. CDR3 protein: CAIEDSRYGYTF. The DNA of the CDR3 is TGTGCCATTGAAGATTCGAGGTATGGCTACACCTTC.

Turning to this clonotype: One end of the junction is discordant with germline, which a read error may explain. The chain carries TRBV9 and TRBJ2-1, with D hard to call. Per germline, CDR1 SGDLS and CDR2 YYNGEE. This CDR3 is 11 amino acids long. The CDR3 sequence is CASSAENEQLF. The DNA for the CDR3 is TGTGCCAGCAGCGCCGAGAATGAGCAGCTCTTC.

This clonotype was observed a handful of times. This chain uses TRBV6-6 with TRBJ1-2, with a possible D match to TRBD1 (6 bases). The CDR3 length is 14 residues. The germline CDR1 and CDR2 sequences are MNHNY and SVGAGI (reference sequence). The V and J ends lost 4 bases and 8 bases respectively, with 17 bases between them. The CDR3 region is CASSSSDRPMGYTF. Here the CDR3 DNA reads TGTGCCAGCAGTTCCTCCGACAGGCCCATGGGCTACACCTTC.

This clonotype has ten or more counts. The rearrangement links TRBV9 to TRBJ1-1; no reliable D call. Germline values: CDR1 SGDLS, CDR2 YYNGEE. This CDR3 has 13 amino acids. Trimming shortened V by 6 bases and J by 0 bases, and 9 bases separated the two germline ends. The chain's CDR3 is CASTPTVNTEAFF. Written as DNA, the CDR3 is TGTGCCAGCACCCCGACGGTGAACACTGAAGCTTTCTTT.

This clonotype showed up just a few times. The chain couples TRBV20-1 to TRBJ1-4, with a possible D match to TRBD1 (6 bases). The germline gives CDR1 DFQATT, CDR2 SNEGSKA (reference sequence). This CDR3 region has 14 residues. Trimming removed 5 bases from V and 7 bases from J, with 17 bases in between. The CDR3, as DNA: TGCAGTGCTGGAGGGGGAGCCGGGGGTGAAAAACTGTTTTTT. Translation gives CSAGGGAGGEKLFF.

The rearrangement uses TRBV9 and TRBJ1-2; TRBD1 matches at 10 bases. The CDR3 sequence is 15 residues long. The germline V gene has CDR1 SGDLS and CDR2 YYNGEE. Losses at the gene ends were 4 bases for V and 4 bases for J; bases not matched to a gene: 7. CDR3 residues: CASSIEGTGAYGYTF. The CDR3 bases are TGTGCCAGCAGCATAGAAGGGACAGGGGCCTATGGCTACACCTTC.

This clonotype was seen a few times. V gene TRBV30 combines with J gene TRBJ2-2; unclear D gene. The CDR3 is 16 amino acids. Germline assignment: CDR1 GTSNPN and CDR2 SVGIG (reference sequence). Between the trimmed V and J ends, which lost 0 bases and 12 bases, there was a span of 23 bases. The chain's CDR3 is CAWSVHPGGDVPKLFF. CDR3 bases: TGTGCCTGGAGTGTACATCCAGGTGGAGACGTACCCAAGCTGTTTTTT.

This clonotype was seen more than once but under ten times. The chain is built from TRBV20-1 and TRBJ1-1, with D possibly being TRBD1 (5 bases). The CDR3 sequence is 13 residues long. CDR1 DFQATT and CDR2 SNEGSKA come from the germline V gene (reference sequence). Between the trimmed V and J ends, which lost 0 bases and 4 bases, there was a span of 9 bases. The CDR3 DNA is TGCAGTGCTAGAGATATGAGGGGCACTGAAGCTTTCTTT. Encoded protein: CSARDMRGTEAFF.